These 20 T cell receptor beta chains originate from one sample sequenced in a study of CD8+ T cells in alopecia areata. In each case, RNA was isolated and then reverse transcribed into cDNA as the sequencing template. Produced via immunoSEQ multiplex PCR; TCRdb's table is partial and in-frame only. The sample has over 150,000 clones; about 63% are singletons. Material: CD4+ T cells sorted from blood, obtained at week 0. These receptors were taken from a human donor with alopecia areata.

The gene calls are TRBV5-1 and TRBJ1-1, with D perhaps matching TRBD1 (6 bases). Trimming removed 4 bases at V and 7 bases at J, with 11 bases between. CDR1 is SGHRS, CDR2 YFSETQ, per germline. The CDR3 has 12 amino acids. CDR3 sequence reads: CASSDRTDEAFF. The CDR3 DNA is TGCGCCAGCAGCGACAGGACAGATGAAGCTTTCTTT.

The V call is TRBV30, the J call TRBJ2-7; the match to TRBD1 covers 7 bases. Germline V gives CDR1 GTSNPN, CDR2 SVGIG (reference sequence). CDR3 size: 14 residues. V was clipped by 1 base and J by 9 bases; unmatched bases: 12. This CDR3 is CAWSDTGASKGQYF. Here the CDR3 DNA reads TGTGCCTGGAGTGATACAGGGGCCTCCAAAGGGCAGTACTTC.

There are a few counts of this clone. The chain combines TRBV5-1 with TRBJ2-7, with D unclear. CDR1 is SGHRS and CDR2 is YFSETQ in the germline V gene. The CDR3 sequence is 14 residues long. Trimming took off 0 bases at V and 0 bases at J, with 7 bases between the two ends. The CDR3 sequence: CASSLERSSYEQYF. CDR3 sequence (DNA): TGCGCCAGCAGCTTGGAACGATCCTCCTACGAGCAGTACTTC.

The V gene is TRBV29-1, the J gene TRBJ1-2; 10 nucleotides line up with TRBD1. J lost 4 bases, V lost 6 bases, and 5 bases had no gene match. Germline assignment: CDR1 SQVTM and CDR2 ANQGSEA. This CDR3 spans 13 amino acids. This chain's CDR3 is CSVRGQGPYGYTF. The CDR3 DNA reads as TGCAGCGTGCGGGGACAGGGGCCCTATGGCTACACCTTC.

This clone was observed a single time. The CDR3 DNA reads TGTGCCATCAGTGCATCTGGGGCCAACGTCCTGACTTTC. Encoded protein: CAISASGANVLTF. The J gene is TRBJ2-6, the V gene TRBV10-3; D is unclear. V was pared by 4 bases and J by 1 base, with 2 bases between. The germline CDR1 and CDR2 sequences are ENHRY and SYGVKD. CDR3 length: 13 residues.

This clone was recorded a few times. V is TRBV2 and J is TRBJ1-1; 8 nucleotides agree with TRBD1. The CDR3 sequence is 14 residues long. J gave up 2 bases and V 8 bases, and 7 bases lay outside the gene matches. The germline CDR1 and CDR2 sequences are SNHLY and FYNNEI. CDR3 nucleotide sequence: TGTGCCAGCGGACTCCAGGGGGCAAACACTGAAGCTTTCTTT. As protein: CASGLQGANTEAFF.

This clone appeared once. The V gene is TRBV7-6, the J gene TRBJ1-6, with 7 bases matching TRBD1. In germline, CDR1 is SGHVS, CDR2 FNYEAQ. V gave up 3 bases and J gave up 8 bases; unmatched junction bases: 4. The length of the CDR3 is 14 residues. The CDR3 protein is CASSFGTAHSPLHF. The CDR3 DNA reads TGTGCCAGCAGCTTCGGGACAGCGCATTCACCCCTCCACTTT.

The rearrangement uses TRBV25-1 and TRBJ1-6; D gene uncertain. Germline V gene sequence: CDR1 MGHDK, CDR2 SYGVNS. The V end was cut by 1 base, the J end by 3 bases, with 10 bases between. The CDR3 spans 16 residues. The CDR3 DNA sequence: TGTGCCAGCAGTGAATCTTACGCAGGCTATAATTCACCCCTCCACTTT. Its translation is CASSESYAGYNSPLHF.

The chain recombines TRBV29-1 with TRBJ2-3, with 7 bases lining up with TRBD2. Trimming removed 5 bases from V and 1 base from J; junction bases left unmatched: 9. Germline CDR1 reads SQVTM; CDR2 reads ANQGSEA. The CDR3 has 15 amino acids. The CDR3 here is CSVRGRAGGTDTQYF. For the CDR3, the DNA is TGCAGCGTTAGAGGGAGGGCGGGGGGCACAGATACGCAGTATTTT.

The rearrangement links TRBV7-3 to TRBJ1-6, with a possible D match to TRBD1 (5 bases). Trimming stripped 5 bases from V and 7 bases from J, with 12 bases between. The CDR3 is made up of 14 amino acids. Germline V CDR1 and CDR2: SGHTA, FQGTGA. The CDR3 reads CASSLLGENSPLHF. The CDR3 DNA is TGTGCCAGCAGCCTACTGGGGGAAAATTCACCCCTCCACTTT.

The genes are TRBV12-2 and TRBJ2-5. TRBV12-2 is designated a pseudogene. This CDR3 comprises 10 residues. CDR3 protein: CASRLDGADF. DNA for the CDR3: TGTGCAAGTCGCTTGGACGGGGCGGACTTC.

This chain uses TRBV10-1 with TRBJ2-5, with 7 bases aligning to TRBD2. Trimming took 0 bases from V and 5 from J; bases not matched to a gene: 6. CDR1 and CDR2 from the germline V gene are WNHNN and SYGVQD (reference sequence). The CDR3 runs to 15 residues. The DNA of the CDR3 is TGCGCCAGCAGTGAGTCGATGGTCGGGAGGGAGACCCAGTACTTC. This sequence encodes CASSESMVGRETQYF.

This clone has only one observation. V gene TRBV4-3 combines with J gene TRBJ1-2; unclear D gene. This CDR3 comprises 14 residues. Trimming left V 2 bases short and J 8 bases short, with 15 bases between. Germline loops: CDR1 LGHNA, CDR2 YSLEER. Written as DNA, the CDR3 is TGCGCCAGCAGCCAAAACCGGGCTCCGGAGGGCTACACCTTC. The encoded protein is CASSQNRAPEGYTF.

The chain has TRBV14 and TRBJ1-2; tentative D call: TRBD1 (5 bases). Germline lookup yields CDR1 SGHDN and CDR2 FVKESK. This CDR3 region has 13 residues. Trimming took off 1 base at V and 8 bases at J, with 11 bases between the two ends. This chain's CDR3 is CASSQVRDQGYTF. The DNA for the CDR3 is TGTGCCAGCAGCCAAGTGAGGGACCAAGGCTACACCTTC. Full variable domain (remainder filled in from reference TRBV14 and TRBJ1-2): EAGVTQFPSHSVIEKGQTVTLRCDPISGHDNLYWYRRVMGKEIKFLLHFVKESKQDESGMPNNRFLAERTGGTYSTLKVQPAELEDSGVYFCASSQVRDQGYTFGSGTRLTVV.

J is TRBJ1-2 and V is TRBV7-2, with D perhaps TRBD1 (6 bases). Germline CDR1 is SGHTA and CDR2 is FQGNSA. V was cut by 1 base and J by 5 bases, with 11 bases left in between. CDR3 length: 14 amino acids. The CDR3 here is CASSLDTGSYGYTF. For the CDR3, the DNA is TGTGCCAGCAGCTTAGATACAGGGTCGTATGGCTACACCTTC.

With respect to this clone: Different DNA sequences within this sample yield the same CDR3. CDR3 protein: CAWRGGQGQETQYF. CDR3 nucleotide sequence: TGTGCCTGGAGAGGGGGACAGGGTCAAGAGACCCAGTACTTC. The V and J genes are TRBV30 and TRBJ2-5, with TRBD1 matching 9 bases. The CDR3 covers 14 residues. Losses at the gene ends were 3 bases for V and 2 bases for J; bases not matched to a gene: 4. In germline, CDR1 is GTSNPN, CDR2 SVGIG (reference sequence).

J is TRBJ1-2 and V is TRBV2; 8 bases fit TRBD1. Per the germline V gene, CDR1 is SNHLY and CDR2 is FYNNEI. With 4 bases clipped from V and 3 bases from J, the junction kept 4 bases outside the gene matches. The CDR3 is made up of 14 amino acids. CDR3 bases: TGTGCCAGCAGTGCCACAGGGGGGGACTATGGCTACACCTTC. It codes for CASSATGGDYGYTF. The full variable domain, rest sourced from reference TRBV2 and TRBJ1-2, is EPEVTQTPSHQVTQMGQEVILRCVPISNHLYFYWYRQILGQKVEFLVSFYNNEISEKSEIFDDQFSVERPDGSNFTLKIRSTKLEDSAMYFCASSATGGDYGYTFGSGTRLTVV.

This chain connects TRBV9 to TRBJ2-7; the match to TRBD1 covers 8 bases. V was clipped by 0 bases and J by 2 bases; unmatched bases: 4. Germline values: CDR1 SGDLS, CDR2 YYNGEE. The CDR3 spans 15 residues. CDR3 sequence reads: CASSVGSQGAYEQYF. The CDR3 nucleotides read TGTGCCAGCAGCGTAGGCTCACAGGGGGCCTACGAGCAGTACTTC.

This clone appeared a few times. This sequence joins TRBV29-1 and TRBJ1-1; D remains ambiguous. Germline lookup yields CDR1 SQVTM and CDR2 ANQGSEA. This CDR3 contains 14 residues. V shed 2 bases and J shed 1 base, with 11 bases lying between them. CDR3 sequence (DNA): TGCAGCGTTGAACTTTGGGCCCAGAACACTGAAGCTTTCTTT. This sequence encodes CSVELWAQNTEAFF.

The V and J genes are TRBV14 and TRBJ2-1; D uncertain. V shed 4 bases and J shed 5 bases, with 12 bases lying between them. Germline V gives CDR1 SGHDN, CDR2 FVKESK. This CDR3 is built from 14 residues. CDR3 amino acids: CASSRQGWDNEQFF. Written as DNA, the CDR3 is TGTGCCAGCAGCCGACAAGGTTGGGACAATGAGCAGTTCTTC.